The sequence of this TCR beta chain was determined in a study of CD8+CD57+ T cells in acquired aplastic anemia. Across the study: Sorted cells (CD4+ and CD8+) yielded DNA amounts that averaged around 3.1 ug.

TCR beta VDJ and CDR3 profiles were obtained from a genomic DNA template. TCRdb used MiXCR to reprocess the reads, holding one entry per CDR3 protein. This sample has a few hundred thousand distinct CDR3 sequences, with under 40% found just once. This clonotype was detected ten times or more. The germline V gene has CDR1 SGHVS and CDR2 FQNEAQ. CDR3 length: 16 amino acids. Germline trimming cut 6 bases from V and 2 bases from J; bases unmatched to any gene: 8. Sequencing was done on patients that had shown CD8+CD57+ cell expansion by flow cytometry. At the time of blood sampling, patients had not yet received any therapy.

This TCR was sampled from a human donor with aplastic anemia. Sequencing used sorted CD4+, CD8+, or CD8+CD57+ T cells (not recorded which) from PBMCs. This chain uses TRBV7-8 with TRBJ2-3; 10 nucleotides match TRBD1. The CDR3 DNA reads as TGTGCCAGCAGTTTAACCGGGACAGGGGCCACAGATACGCAGTATTTT. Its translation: CASSLTGTGATDTQYF.